This T cell receptor beta chain was captured in a study of spatial heterogeneity in lung cancer. Study-level background: When available, follow-up PBMC samples taken a median of around two years after resection were sequenced.

Via MiXCR, TCRdb re-called the 5' RACE reads, giving one row per CDR3 protein. This sample has 35,000 to 45,000 distinct CDR3 sequences, with over 6.5% found just once. Regarding time point: blood at routine non-recurrence follow-up after resection. CDR3 size: 14 residues. V lost 4 bases, J lost 3 bases, and 14 bases lay in between. Germline V gene lookup returns CDR1 SGHDT and CDR2 YYEEEE. This clonotype was seen many times. Source: PBMCs, taken at follow-up. This TCR was sampled from a male donor with early-stage non-small cell lung cancer. The chain joins TRBV5-6 to TRBJ2-7; D is possibly TRBD1 (6 bases). CDR3 nucleotides: TGTGCCAGCAGCCCCACAGGGAGTCGCTACGAGCAGTACTTC. Encoded protein: CASSPTGSRYEQYF.